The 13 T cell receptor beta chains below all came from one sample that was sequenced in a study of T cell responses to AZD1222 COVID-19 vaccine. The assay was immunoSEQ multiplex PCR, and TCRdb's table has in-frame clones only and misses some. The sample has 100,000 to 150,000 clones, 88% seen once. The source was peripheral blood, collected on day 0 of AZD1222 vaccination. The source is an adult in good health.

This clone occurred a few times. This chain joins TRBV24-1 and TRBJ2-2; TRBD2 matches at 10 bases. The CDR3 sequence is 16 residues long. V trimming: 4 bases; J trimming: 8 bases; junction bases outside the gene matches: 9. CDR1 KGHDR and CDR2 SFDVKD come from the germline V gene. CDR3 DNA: TGTGCCACCAGTGACTCCGGGACTAGCGAGTGGGGGGAGCTGTTTTTT. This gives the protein CATSDSGTSEWGELFF.

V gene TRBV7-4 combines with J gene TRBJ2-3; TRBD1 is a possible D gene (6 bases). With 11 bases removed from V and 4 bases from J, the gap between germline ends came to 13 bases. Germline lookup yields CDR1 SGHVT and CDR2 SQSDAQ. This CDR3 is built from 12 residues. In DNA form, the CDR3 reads TGTGCCGGCCACAGGGCGGCAGATACGCAGTATTTT. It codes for CAGHRAADTQYF.

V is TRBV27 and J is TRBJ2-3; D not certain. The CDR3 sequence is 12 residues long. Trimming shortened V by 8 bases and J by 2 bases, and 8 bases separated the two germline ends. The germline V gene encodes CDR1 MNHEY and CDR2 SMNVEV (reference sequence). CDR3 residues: CASGSLTDTQYF. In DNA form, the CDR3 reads TGTGCCAGCGGGTCCCTCACAGATACGCAGTATTTT.

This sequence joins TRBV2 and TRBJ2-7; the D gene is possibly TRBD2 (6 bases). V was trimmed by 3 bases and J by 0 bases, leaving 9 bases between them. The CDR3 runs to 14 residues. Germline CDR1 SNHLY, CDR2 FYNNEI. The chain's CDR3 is CASSEGGTSYEQYF. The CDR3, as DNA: TGTGCCAGCAGTGAGGGGGGTACCTCCTACGAGCAGTACTTC.

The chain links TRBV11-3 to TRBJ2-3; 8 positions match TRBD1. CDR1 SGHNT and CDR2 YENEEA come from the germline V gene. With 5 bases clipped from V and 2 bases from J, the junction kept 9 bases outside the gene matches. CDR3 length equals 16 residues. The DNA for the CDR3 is TGTGCCAGCAGCCCCGGACAGGGCAAACCCACAGATACGCAGTATTTT. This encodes CASSPGQGKPTDTQYF.

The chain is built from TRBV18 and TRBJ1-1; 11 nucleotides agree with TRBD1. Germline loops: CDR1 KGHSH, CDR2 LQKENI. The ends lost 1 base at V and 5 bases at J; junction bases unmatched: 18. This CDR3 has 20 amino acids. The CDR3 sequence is CASSPRAAGPGQGEGTEAFF. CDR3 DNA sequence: TGTGCCAGCTCACCACGCGCGGCGGGCCCGGGACAGGGGGAAGGAACTGAAGCTTTCTTT.

CDR3 sequence: CASSTGASGATQYF. The CDR3, as DNA: TGTGCCAGCAGCACCGGCGCTAGCGGGGCCACCCAGTACTTC. This sequence joins TRBV5-4 and TRBJ2-5; 9 bases are shared with TRBD2. Germline V gene sequence: CDR1 SGHNT, CDR2 YYREEE (reference sequence). This CDR3 has 14 amino acids. The V gene end was trimmed by 4 bases and the J gene end by 8 bases; junction bases not matched to a gene: 9.

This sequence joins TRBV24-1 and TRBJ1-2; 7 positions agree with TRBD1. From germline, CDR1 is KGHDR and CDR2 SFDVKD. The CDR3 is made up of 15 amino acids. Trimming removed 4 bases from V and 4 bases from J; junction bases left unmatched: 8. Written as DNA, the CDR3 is TGTGCCACCAGTGAACCCGGGACAGCAGTCTATGGCTACACCTTC. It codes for CATSEPGTAVYGYTF.

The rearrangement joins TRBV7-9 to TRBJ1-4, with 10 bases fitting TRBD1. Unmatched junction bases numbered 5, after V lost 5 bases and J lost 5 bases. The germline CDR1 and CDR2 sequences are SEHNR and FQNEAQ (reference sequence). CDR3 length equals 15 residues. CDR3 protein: CASSGGTGENEKLFF. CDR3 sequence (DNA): TGTGCCAGCAGCGGGGGGACAGGGGAAAATGAAAAACTGTTTTTT.

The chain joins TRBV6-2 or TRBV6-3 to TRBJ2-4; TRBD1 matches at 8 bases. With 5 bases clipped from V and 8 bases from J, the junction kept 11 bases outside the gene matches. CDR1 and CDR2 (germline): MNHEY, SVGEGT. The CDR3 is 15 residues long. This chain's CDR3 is CASSLSPTGVDIQYF. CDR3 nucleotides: TGTGCCAGCAGTCTCAGCCCGACAGGGGTCGACATTCAGTACTTC.

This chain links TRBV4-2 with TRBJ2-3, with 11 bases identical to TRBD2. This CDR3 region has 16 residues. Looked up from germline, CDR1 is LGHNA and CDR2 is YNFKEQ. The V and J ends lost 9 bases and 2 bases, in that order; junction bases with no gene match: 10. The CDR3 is CASNRASGGHTDTQYF. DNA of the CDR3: TGTGCCAGTAACAGGGCTAGCGGGGGGCACACAGATACGCAGTATTTT.

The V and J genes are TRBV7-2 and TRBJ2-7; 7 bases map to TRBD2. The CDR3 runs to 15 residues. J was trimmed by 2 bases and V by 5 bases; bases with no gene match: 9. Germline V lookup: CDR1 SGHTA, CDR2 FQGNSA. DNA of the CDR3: TGTGCCAGCAGCCTGGTGGGGGAGGGCCCCTACGAGCAGTACTTC. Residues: CASSLVGEGPYEQYF.

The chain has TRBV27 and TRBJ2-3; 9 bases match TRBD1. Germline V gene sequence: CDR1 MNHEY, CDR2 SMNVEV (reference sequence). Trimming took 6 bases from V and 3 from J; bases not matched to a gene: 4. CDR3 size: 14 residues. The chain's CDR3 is CASSGTGRTDTQYF. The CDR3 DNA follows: TGTGCCAGCAGCGGGACAGGGAGGACAGATACGCAGTATTTT.